Listed below are T cell receptor beta chains from one sample, sequenced in a study of breast tumors, draining lymph nodes, adjacent tissues. Each CDR3 protein gets one entry after TCRdb re-called the multiplex PCR reads with MiXCR. The sample contains approximately 250,000 distinct CDR3 sequences, under 40% of which appear only once. Sequencing was performed on axillary lymph node tissue. These receptors were collected from a female donor with breast cancer. Some clones in this sample may be carry-over from other donors' samples. CDR3s include the opening cysteine and the closing phenylalanine or tryptophan. The order of the fields is J gene, V gene, D gene, clone size, CDR3 length, CDR3 DNA, CDR3 protein. A D gene is named only where the DNA matches it firmly. Rows give clone size only sometimes, using once, few, many, or a class for an expanded clone.

J gene: TRBJ2-5; V gene: TRBV5-4; D gene: .; clone size: few; CDR3 length: 14; CDR3 DNA: TGTGCCAGCAGCCGTCTTCGGGGGCCAGAGACCCAGTACTTC; CDR3 protein: CASSRLRGPETQYF
J gene: TRBJ1-6; V gene: TRBV10-3; D gene: .; clone size: few; CDR3 length: 15; CDR3 DNA: TGTGCCATCAGCTGGACAGCACCCTATAATTCACCCCTCCACTTT; CDR3 protein: CAISWTAPYNSPLHF
J gene: TRBJ1-6; V gene: TRBV7-3; D gene: TRBD1; clone size: many; CDR3 length: 14; CDR3 DNA: TGTGCCAGCAGTTCTACAGGGGGAAATTCACCCCTCCACTTT; CDR3 protein: CASSSTGGNSPLHF
J gene: TRBJ2-5; V gene: TRBV14; D gene: TRBD1; clone size: .; CDR3 length: 16; CDR3 DNA: TGTGCCAGCAGCCAAATACAGGGGCCAGGGCAAGAGACCCAGTACTTC; CDR3 protein: CASSQIQGPGQETQYF
J gene: TRBJ2-3; V gene: TRBV20-1; D gene: TRBD2; clone size: .; CDR3 length: 15; CDR3 DNA: TGCAGTGCTGAGGGACTAGCCCCCTCCACAGATACGCAGTATTTT; CDR3 protein: CSAEGLAPSTDTQYF
J gene: TRBJ2-7; V gene: TRBV19; D gene: .; clone size: .; CDR3 length: 11; CDR3 DNA: TGTGCCAGTACCGACAGCTACGGGCAGTACTTC; CDR3 protein: CASTDSYGQYF
J gene: TRBJ2-5; V gene: TRBV9; D gene: .; clone size: once; CDR3 length: 15; CDR3 DNA: TGTGCCAGCAGCGTATCCGGGGACCTCCAAGAGACCCAGTACTTC; CDR3 protein: CASSVSGDLQETQYF
J gene: TRBJ1-1; V gene: TRBV10-1; D gene: .; clone size: .; CDR3 length: 13; CDR3 DNA: TGCGCCAGCGCAGCCCGGACAGACTCTGAAGCTTTCTTT; CDR3 protein: CASAARTDSEAFF
J gene: TRBJ2-6; V gene: TRBV14; D gene: TRBD1; clone size: many; CDR3 length: 15; CDR3 DNA: TGTGCCAGCAGCCAGACAGGGCACGGGGCCAACGTCCTGACTTTC; CDR3 protein: CASSQTGHGANVLTF
J gene: TRBJ1-6; V gene: TRBV27; D gene: TRBD1; clone size: .; CDR3 length: 14; CDR3 DNA: TGTGCCAGCAGCATCGGATCAGGGGGATCACCCCTCCACTTT; CDR3 protein: CASSIGSGGSPLHF
J gene: TRBJ1-2; V gene: TRBV4-2; D gene: .; clone size: many; CDR3 length: 14; CDR3 DNA: TGTGCCAGCAGCCCCCGCCGCGGAGGGTATGGCTACACCTTC; CDR3 protein: CASSPRRGGYGYTF
J gene: TRBJ2-1; V gene: TRBV29-1; D gene: TRBD2; clone size: .; CDR3 length: 13; CDR3 DNA: TGCAGCGCCAAGCGGGGGCCAGACAATGAGCAGTTCTTC; CDR3 protein: CSAKRGPDNEQFF
J gene: TRBJ2-1; V gene: TRBV4-2; D gene: .; clone size: few; CDR3 length: 16; CDR3 DNA: TGTGCCAGCAGCCAAGGACTAGTCCAGGGGGGGGGTGAGCAGTTCTTC; CDR3 protein: CASSQGLVQGGGEQFF
J gene: TRBJ1-5; V gene: TRBV2; D gene: .; clone size: many; CDR3 length: 13; CDR3 DNA: TGTGCCAGCACGGGGGATAGCAATCAGCCCCAGCATTTT; CDR3 protein: CASTGDSNQPQHF
J gene: TRBJ1-3; V gene: TRBV7-2; D gene: .; clone size: many; CDR3 length: 16; CDR3 DNA: TGTGCCAGCAGCTTAAGGGGCGGAGGCTCTGGAAACACCATATATTTT; CDR3 protein: CASSLRGGGSGNTIYF
J gene: TRBJ2-7; V gene: TRBV18; D gene: .; clone size: many; CDR3 length: 12; CDR3 DNA: TGTGCCAGCTCACTCCAACTGGGCGAGCAGTACTTC; CDR3 protein: CASSLQLGEQYF
J gene: TRBJ2-7; V gene: TRBV10-3; D gene: TRBD1; clone size: many; CDR3 length: 14; CDR3 DNA: TGTGCCATCAGGAGACAGGGGAGCTCCTACGAGCAGTACTTC; CDR3 protein: CAIRRQGSSYEQYF
J gene: TRBJ1-2; V gene: TRBV6-2/TRBV6-3; D gene: .; clone size: few; CDR3 length: 14; CDR3 DNA: TGTGCCACCAAGGGACATCCCCTTAACTATGGCTACACCTTC; CDR3 protein: CATKGHPLNYGYTF
J gene: TRBJ1-1; V gene: TRBV19; D gene: .; clone size: .; CDR3 length: 14; CDR3 DNA: TGTGCCAGTAGTGGGACACAACCGAACACTGAAGCTTTCTTT; CDR3 protein: CASSGTQPNTEAFF
J gene: TRBJ1-6; V gene: TRBV25-1; D gene: TRBD1; clone size: many; CDR3 length: 13; CDR3 DNA: TGTGCCAGCAGTGAATCGTGGACAGGGCCCCTCCACTTT; CDR3 protein: CASSESWTGPLHF
J gene: TRBJ2-5; V gene: TRBV20-1; D gene: .; clone size: .; CDR3 length: 12; CDR3 DNA: TGCAGTGCTTCCTCCGAGGGAGGGACCCAGTACTTC; CDR3 protein: CSASSEGGTQYF
J gene: TRBJ2-6; V gene: TRBV7-9; D gene: TRBD1; clone size: .; CDR3 length: 15; CDR3 DNA: TGTGCCAGCAGCCCGACAGGGGCCGGGGCCAACGTCCTGACTTTC; CDR3 protein: CASSPTGAGANVLTF
J gene: TRBJ1-6; V gene: TRBV6-5; D gene: TRBD1; clone size: .; CDR3 length: 20; CDR3 DNA: TGTGCCAGCAGGGGTCATGGTCGAAGCTACGAGCCGGGACAGAATTCACCCCTCCACTTT; CDR3 protein: CASRGHGRSYEPGQNSPLHF
J gene: TRBJ2-1; V gene: TRBV5-6; D gene: TRBD1; clone size: many; CDR3 length: 16; CDR3 DNA: TGTGCCAGCAGCTTCGACAGGGGTAGAACCTACAATGAGCAGTTCTTC; CDR3 protein: CASSFDRGRTYNEQFF
J gene: TRBJ1-2; V gene: TRBV25-1; D gene: TRBD1; clone size: many; CDR3 length: 16; CDR3 DNA: TGTGCCAGCAGTGGGGCGAGACAGGGGCTCAACTATGGCTACACCTTC; CDR3 protein: CASSGARQGLNYGYTF
J gene: TRBJ1-2; V gene: TRBV19; D gene: TRBD1; clone size: many; CDR3 length: 16; CDR3 DNA: TGTGCCAGTAGTGTGAACGAGAGACAGGGGGCGGACGGCTACACCTTC; CDR3 protein: CASSVNERQGADGYTF
J gene: TRBJ2-2; V gene: TRBV27; D gene: .; clone size: .; CDR3 length: 15; CDR3 DNA: TGTGCCAGCAGCCCCGGTGATCGGTACACCGGGGAGCTGTTTTTT; CDR3 protein: CASSPGDRYTGELFF
J gene: TRBJ1-2; V gene: TRBV9; D gene: .; clone size: many; CDR3 length: 14; CDR3 DNA: TGTGCCAGCAGCGTAAGCAGGGGTCAATATGGCTACACCTTC; CDR3 protein: CASSVSRGQYGYTF